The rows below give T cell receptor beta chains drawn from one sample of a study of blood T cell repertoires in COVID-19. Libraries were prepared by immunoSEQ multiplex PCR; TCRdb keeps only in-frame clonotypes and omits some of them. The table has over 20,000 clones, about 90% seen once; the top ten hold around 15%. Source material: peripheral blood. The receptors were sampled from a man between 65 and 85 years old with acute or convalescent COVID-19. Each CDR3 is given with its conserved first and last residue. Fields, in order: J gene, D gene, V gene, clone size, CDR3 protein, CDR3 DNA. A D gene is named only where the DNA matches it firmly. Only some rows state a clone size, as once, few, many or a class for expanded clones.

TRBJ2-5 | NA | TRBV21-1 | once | CASSKEGAGGEETQYF | TGTGCCAGCAGCAAAGAGGGAGCGGGAGGAGAGGAGACCCAGTACTTC
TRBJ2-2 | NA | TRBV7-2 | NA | CASSLLVPGELFF | TGTGCCAGCAGCTTACTAGTCCCCGGGGAGCTGTTTTTT
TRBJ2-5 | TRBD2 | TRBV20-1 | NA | CSASKEGTSGETQYF | TGCAGTGCTAGTAAAGAAGGGACTAGCGGGGAGACCCAGTACTTC
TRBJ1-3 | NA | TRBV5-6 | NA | CASSAGDTQGNTIYF | TGTGCCAGCAGCGCGGGGGACACCCAAGGAAACACCATATATTTT
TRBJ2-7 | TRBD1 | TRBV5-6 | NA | CASTTWDRVDYEQYF | TGTGCCAGCACCACTTGGGACAGGGTAGACTACGAGCAGTACTTC
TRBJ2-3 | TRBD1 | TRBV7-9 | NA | CASSFRDSHRDTQYF | TGTGCCAGCAGCTTCCGGGACAGCCATCGGGATACGCAGTATTTT
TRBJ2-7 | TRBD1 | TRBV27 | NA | CASRGDRDEQYF | TGTGCCAGCCGGGGGGACAGGGACGAGCAGTACTTC
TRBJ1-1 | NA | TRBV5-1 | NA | CASSFTGQNTEAFF | TGCGCCAGCAGCTTCACAGGGCAGAACACTGAAGCTTTCTTT
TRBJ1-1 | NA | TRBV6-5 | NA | CASSYGTPGPTEAFF | TGTGCCAGCAGTTACGGGACTCCCGGGCCCACTGAAGCTTTCTTT
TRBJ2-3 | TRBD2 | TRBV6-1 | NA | CASSESPQLAGKPDTQYF | TGTGCCAGCAGTGAATCCCCCCAGCTAGCGGGAAAACCGGATACGCAGTATTTT
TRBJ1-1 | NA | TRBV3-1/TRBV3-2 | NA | CASSQDFSVPKNTEAFF | TGTGCCAGCAGCCAAGATTTCTCGGTCCCGAAGAACACTGAAGCTTTCTTT
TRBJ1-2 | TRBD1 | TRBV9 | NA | CASSVDRGRGYTF | TGTGCCAGCAGCGTGGACAGGGGGAGAGGCTACACCTTC
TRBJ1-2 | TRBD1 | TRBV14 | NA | CASSQDLTGGSYGYTF | TGTGCCAGCAGCCAAGATTTGACAGGGGGCAGCTATGGCTACACCTTC
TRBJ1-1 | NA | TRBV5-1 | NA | CASTEPGLRFAEAFF | TGCGCCAGCACCGAACCGGGACTCCGATTCGCTGAAGCTTTCTTT
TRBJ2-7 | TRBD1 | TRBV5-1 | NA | CASSLGTGGYEQYF | TGCGCCAGCAGCTTGGGGACAGGGGGCTACGAGCAGTACTTC
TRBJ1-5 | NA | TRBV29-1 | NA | CSGRRGIIRAALLGNQPQHF | TGCAGCGGGCGGCGGGGAATCATCCGGGCCGCGCTACTGGGCAATCAGCCCCAGCATTTT
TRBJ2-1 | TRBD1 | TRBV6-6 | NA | CASSYRDSSYNEQFF | TGTGCCAGCAGTTACCGGGACAGCTCCTACAATGAGCAGTTCTTC
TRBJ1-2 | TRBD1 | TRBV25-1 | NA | CASSADRATGYTF | TGTGCCAGCAGTGCGGACAGGGCCACTGGCTACACCTTC
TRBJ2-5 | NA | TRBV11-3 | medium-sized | CASSLAEEGQETQYF | TGTGCCAGCAGCTTAGCCGAGGAGGGCCAAGAGACCCAGTACTTC
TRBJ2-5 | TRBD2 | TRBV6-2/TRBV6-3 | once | CASSYQNGLAAQETQYF | TGTGCCAGCAGTTACCAGAACGGACTAGCGGCCCAAGAGACCCAGTACTTC
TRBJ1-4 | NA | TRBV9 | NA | CASSLASGTNEKLFF | TGTGCCAGCAGCCTAGCCTCGGGGACTAATGAAAAACTGTTTTTT
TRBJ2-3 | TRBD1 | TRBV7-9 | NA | CASSLSTGAPDTQYF | TGTGCCAGCAGCTTGTCGACAGGGGCTCCAGATACGCAGTATTTT
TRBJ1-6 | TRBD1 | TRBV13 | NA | CASSSVTGDVSPLHF | TGTGCCAGCAGCTCCGTGACAGGGGATGTTTCACCCCTCCACTTT
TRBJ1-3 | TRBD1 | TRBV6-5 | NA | CASSLGGGQGATIYF | TGTGCCAGCAGCTTAGGGGGGGGACAGGGAGCCACCATATATTTT
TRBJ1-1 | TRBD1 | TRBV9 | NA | CASSATDRGEAFF | TGTGCCAGCAGCGCGACCGACAGGGGTGAAGCTTTCTTT
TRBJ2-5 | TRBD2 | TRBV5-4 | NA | CASSRDLAGVQETQYF | TGTGCCAGCAGCCGAGATCTAGCGGGGGTTCAAGAGACCCAGTACTTC
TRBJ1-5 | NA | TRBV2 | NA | CASSGTGGNQPQHF | TGTGCCAGCAGTGGCACCGGGGGCAATCAGCCCCAGCATTTT
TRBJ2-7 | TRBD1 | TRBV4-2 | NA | CASSQDLSQGAYEQYF | TGTGCCAGCAGCCAAGATTTATCACAGGGGGCCTACGAGCAGTACTTC